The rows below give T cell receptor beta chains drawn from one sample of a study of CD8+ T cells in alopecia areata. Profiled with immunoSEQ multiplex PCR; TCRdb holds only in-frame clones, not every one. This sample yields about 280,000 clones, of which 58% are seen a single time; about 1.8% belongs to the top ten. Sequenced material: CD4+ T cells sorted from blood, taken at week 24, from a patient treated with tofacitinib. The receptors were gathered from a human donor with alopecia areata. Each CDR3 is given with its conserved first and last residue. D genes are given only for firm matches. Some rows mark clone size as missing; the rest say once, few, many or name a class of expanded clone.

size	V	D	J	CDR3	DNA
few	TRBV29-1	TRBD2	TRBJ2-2	CSVKVAGSSTTGELFF	TGCAGCGTGAAAGTAGCGGGTTCCTCGACCACCGGGGAGCTGTTTTTT
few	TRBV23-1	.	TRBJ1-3	CARGLLTSGNTIYF	TGCGCCAGAGGGTTACTGACCTCTGGAAACACCATATATTTT
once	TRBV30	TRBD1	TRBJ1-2	CAWRRQGYGYTF	TGTGCCTGGCGCCGACAGGGCTATGGCTACACCTTC
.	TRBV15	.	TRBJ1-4	CATSGTTGGLKLKEEKLFF	TGTGCCACCAGCGGTACTACCGGGGGCTTAAAGCTAAAGGAGGAAAAACTGTTTTTT
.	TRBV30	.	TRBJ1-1	CAWSVRTGTEAFF	TGTGCCTGGAGTGTAAGAACAGGCACTGAAGCTTTCTTT
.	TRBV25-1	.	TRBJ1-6	CASRGLHNSPLHF	TGTGCCAGCAGAGGTCTTCATAATTCACCCCTCCACTTT
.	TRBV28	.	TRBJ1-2	CASSPTVRGYGYTF	TGTGCCAGCAGTCCTACGGTCCGCGGCTATGGCTACACCTTC
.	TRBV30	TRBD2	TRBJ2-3	CAWTWSGGRNTQYF	TGTGCCTGGACGTGGAGCGGGGGTAGGAATACGCAGTATTTT
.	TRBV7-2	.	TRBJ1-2	CASSLPGGWESYGYTF	TGTGCCAGCAGCTTACCCGGGGGGTGGGAGAGCTATGGCTACACCTTC
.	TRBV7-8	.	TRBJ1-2	CASSTQYYGYTF	TGTGCCAGCAGCACTCAGTACTATGGCTACACCTTC
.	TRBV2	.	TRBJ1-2	CASSERETNYGYTF	TGTGCCAGCAGTGAGAGGGAAACTAACTATGGCTACACCTTC
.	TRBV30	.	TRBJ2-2	CAWRRLSANTGELFF	TGTGCCTGGCGGAGACTAAGCGCGAACACCGGGGAGCTGTTTTTT
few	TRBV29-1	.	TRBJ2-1	CSVDGPASSYNEQFF	TGCAGCGTTGATGGCCCCGCCAGCTCCTACAATGAGCAGTTCTTC
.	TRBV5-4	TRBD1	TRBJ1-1	CASSLLTGADTEAFF	TGTGCCAGCAGCTTACTCACAGGGGCCGACACTGAAGCTTTCTTT
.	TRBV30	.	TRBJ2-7	CAWGTLTYEQYF	TGTGCCTGGGGGACTTTAACCTACGAGCAGTACTTC
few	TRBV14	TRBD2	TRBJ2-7	CASSQAGLAGGPTYEQYF	TGTGCCAGCAGCCAAGCCGGGCTAGCGGGGGGTCCGACCTACGAGCAGTACTTC
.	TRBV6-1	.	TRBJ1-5	CASSDRGNQPQHF	TGTGCCAGCAGTGATCGAGGTAATCAGCCCCAGCATTTT
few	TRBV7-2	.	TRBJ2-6	CASSDSGANVLTF	TGTGCCAGCAGTGACTCTGGGGCCAACGTCCTGACTTTC
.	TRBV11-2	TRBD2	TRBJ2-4	CASSLAGGSNKNIQYF	TGTGCCAGCAGCTTAGCGGGAGGGTCAAACAAAAACATTCAGTACTTC
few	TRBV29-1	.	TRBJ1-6	CSVQVGWSNSPLHF	TGCAGCGTTCAGGTGGGCTGGAGTAATTCACCCCTCCACTTT
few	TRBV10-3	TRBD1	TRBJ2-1	CAHGTGGYNEQFF	TGTGCGCACGGGACAGGGGGCTATAATGAGCAGTTCTTC
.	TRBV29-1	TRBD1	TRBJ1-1	CSDQSRTGSTEAFF	TGCAGCGACCAATCCAGGACAGGGTCGACTGAAGCTTTCTTT
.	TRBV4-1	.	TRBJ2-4	CASSHGRVTKNIQYF	TGCGCCAGCAGCCATGGACGAGTTACCAAAAACATTCAGTACTTC
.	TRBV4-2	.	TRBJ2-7	CASSLRLGESYEQYF	TGTGCCAGCAGCCTGCGATTGGGAGAGTCCTACGAGCAGTACTTC
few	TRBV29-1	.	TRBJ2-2	CSVEVKGTGTGELFF	TGCAGCGTTGAAGTAAAGGGTACGGGCACCGGGGAGCTGTTTTTT
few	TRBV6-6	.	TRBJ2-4	CASSPGNIQYF	TGTGCCAGCAGTCCCGGAAACATTCAGTACTTC
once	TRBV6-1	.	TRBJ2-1	CASSEMFEQFF	TGTGCCAGCAGTGAAATGTTCGAGCAGTTCTTC
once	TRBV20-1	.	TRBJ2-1	CSALREAQFF	TGCAGTGCCCTCAGAGAGGCGCAGTTCTTC
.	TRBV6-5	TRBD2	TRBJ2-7	CASSYTGAGLSYEQYF	TGTGCCAGCAGTTACACCGGAGCGGGACTGTCCTACGAGCAGTACTTC
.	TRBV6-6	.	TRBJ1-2	CASSSRTDPNYGYTF	TGTGCCAGCAGTTCCCGAACTGATCCTAACTATGGCTACACCTTC
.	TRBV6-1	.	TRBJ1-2	CASGDLTGYGYTF	TGTGCCAGCGGCGACTTAACAGGTTACGGCTACACCTTC
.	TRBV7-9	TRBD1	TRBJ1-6	CASGQGVDSPLHF	TGTGCCAGCGGACAGGGGGTCGATTCACCCCTCCACTTT
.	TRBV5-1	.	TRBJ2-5	CASSLRPQETQYF	TGCGCCAGCAGCTTGAGACCCCAAGAGACCCAGTACTTC
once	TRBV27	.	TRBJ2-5	CASSLRHRGGETQYF	TGTGCCAGCAGTTTACGACACCGAGGGGGAGAGACCCAGTACTTC
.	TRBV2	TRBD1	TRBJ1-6	CATSGQGGSPLHF	TGTGCCACCTCTGGGCAGGGGGGTTCACCCCTCCACTTT
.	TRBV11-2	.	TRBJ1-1	CASSPLPKAGKRTEAFF	TGTGCCAGCAGCCCCCTGCCCAAAGCGGGGAAGAGGACTGAAGCTTTCTTT
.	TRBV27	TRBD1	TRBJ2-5	CASSFGTAVKTQYF	TGTGCCAGCAGTTTTGGGACAGCGGTAAAGACCCAGTACTTC
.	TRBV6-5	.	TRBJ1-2	CASSSSGYGYTF	TGTGCCAGCAGCTCATCAGGCTATGGCTACACCTTC
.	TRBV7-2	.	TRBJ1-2	CASSEGPSMAKTF	TGTGCCAGCAGCGAGGGACCGAGTATGGCTAAAACCTTC
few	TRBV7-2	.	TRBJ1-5	CASSLSGLSNQPQHF	TGTGCCAGCAGCTTATCCGGGCTTAGCAATCAGCCCCAGCATTTT
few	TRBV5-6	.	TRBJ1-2	CASSLNYGYTF	TGTGCCAGCAGCCTAAACTATGGCTACACCTTC
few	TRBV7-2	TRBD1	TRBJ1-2	CASNLQMTGQGGYTF	TGTGCCAGCAACCTTCAAATGACAGGGCAAGGTGGCTACACCTTC
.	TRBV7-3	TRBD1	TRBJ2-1	CASSRTGTYNEQFF	TGTGCCAGCAGCCGGACAGGGACCTACAATGAGCAGTTCTTC
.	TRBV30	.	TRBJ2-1	CAWRLRRVGAGRGDNEQFF	TGTGCCTGGAGACTCCGCAGGGTTGGAGCGGGGAGGGGGGACAATGAGCAGTTCTTC
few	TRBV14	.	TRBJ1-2	CASSQMGPSGGYTF	TGTGCCAGCAGCCAGATGGGACCTTCGGGGGGCTACACCTTC
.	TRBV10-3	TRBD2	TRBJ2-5	CAISEPLAGAGETQYF	TGTGCCATCAGTGAGCCGCTAGCGGGGGCAGGAGAGACCCAGTACTTC
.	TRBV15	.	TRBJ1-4	CATSRRMAKPEKLFF	TGTGCCACCAGCAGAAGGATGGCAAAACCTGAAAAACTGTTTTTT
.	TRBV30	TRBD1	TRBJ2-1	CAWSEGQGINEQFF	TGTGCCTGGAGTGAGGGACAGGGTATTAATGAGCAGTTCTTC
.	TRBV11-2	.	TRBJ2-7	CASSLDTAGLPYEQYF	TGTGCCAGCAGCTTAGATACGGCGGGACTCCCCTACGAGCAGTACTTC
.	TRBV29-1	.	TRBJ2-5	CSVRGRLSEETQYF	TGCAGCGTTAGGGGCAGGTTATCGGAAGAGACCCAGTACTTC
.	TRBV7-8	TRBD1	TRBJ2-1	CASSRGTGRATYNEQFF	TGTGCCAGCAGCCGAGGGACAGGGCGGGCGACCTACAATGAGCAGTTCTTC
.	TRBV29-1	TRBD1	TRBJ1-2	CSVKFRDREDYGYTF	TGCAGCGTTAAGTTCCGGGACAGGGAGGATTATGGCTACACCTTC
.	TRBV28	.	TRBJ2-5	CASSNQETQYF	TGTGCCAGCAGTAACCAAGAGACCCAGTACTTC
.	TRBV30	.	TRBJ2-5	CAWRSVGAETQYF	TGTGCCTGGAGATCGGTGGGGGCAGAGACCCAGTACTTC
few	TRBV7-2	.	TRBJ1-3	CASSPTDEVGNTIYF	TGTGCCAGCAGCCCGACGGATGAAGTTGGAAACACCATATATTTT
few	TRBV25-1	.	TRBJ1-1	CASSESHTEAFF	TGTGCCAGCAGTGAATCCCACACTGAAGCTTTCTTT